The rows below give T cell receptor beta chains drawn from one sample of a study of neoadjuvant anti-PD-1 for oral cavity cancer. Sequencing used immunoSEQ multiplex PCR; TCRdb keeps in-frame clones, though not all of them. The sample yields fewer than 35,000 clones, 80% to 90% seen once. Sequenced material: PBMCs, taken before nivolumab (anti-PD-1) treatment. These receptors were taken from a person aged 35-79 years with oral cavity squamous cell carcinoma. Each CDR3 is given with its conserved first and last residue. Each record gives: D gene, CDR3 length, V gene, J gene, clone size, CDR3 DNA, CDR3 protein. D genes are given only for firm matches. Rows give clone size only sometimes, using once, few, many, or a class for an expanded clone.

D gene: -
CDR3 length: 15
V gene: TRBV19
J gene: TRBJ1-5
clone size: -
CDR3 DNA: TGTGCCAGTAGTATAGGGACTGGGAGCGGGGAGCCCCAGCATTTT
CDR3 protein: CASSIGTGSGEPQHF

D gene: TRBD1
CDR3 length: 13
V gene: TRBV7-2
J gene: TRBJ1-1
clone size: once
CDR3 DNA: TGTGCCAGCAGCCCCGGGACAGTACCGCTAGCTTTCTTT
CDR3 protein: CASSPGTVPLAFF

D gene: -
CDR3 length: 16
V gene: TRBV9
J gene: TRBJ2-1
clone size: -
CDR3 DNA: TGTGCCAGCAGCGTTTCTGGGACCAGCTCCTACAATGAGCAGTTCTTC
CDR3 protein: CASSVSGTSSYNEQFF

D gene: -
CDR3 length: 15
V gene: TRBV11-2
J gene: TRBJ2-2
clone size: -
CDR3 DNA: TGTGCCAGCAGCTTGTATTCAAGGAACACCGGGGAGCTGTTTTTT
CDR3 protein: CASSLYSRNTGELFF

D gene: -
CDR3 length: 15
V gene: TRBV4-1
J gene: TRBJ1-2
clone size: -
CDR3 DNA: TGCGCCAGCAGCCAAAGATGGGGGGGGGTCTATGGCTACACCTTC
CDR3 protein: CASSQRWGGVYGYTF

D gene: TRBD1
CDR3 length: 17
V gene: TRBV10-3
J gene: TRBJ1-2
clone size: -
CDR3 DNA: TGTGCCATCAGTGAGTCAGGGACAGACAAAGTAACCTATGGCTACACCTTC
CDR3 protein: CAISESGTDKVTYGYTF

D gene: TRBD2
CDR3 length: 13
V gene: TRBV2
J gene: TRBJ2-7
clone size: -
CDR3 DNA: TGTGCCAGCAATTTAGGGGGACTAGACGAGCAGTACTTC
CDR3 protein: CASNLGGLDEQYF

D gene: TRBD2
CDR3 length: 14
V gene: TRBV9
J gene: TRBJ2-5
clone size: -
CDR3 DNA: TGTGCCAGCAGCCCGGGGGGGCTTAGTGAGACCCAGTACTTC
CDR3 protein: CASSPGGLSETQYF

D gene: -
CDR3 length: 16
V gene: TRBV5-4
J gene: TRBJ2-4
clone size: once
CDR3 DNA: TGTGCCAGCAGCTTGGGGGAAGGGCTAGCCAAAAACATTCAGTACTTC
CDR3 protein: CASSLGEGLAKNIQYF

D gene: -
CDR3 length: 14
V gene: TRBV30
J gene: TRBJ1-1
clone size: -
CDR3 DNA: TGTGCCTGGAGGGACATAACCTCGAACACTGAAGCTTTCTTT
CDR3 protein: CAWRDITSNTEAFF

D gene: -
CDR3 length: 15
V gene: TRBV19
J gene: TRBJ2-5
clone size: few
CDR3 DNA: TGTGCCAGTAGCCGAGCCCTGGACGGCCAAGAGACCCAGTACTTC
CDR3 protein: CASSRALDGQETQYF

D gene: -
CDR3 length: 13
V gene: TRBV6-5
J gene: TRBJ2-2
clone size: -
CDR3 DNA: TGTGCCAGCAGTTACTCGCGCACCGGGGAGCTGTTTTTT
CDR3 protein: CASSYSRTGELFF

D gene: -
CDR3 length: 15
V gene: TRBV15
J gene: TRBJ1-6
clone size: -
CDR3 DNA: TGTGCCACCAGCAGGGCAGCCCGTTTTAATTCACCCCTCCACTTT
CDR3 protein: CATSRAARFNSPLHF

D gene: TRBD2
CDR3 length: 13
V gene: TRBV9
J gene: TRBJ2-5
clone size: once
CDR3 DNA: TGTGCCAGCGCGGGGGGGCCGATAGAGACCCAGTACTTC
CDR3 protein: CASAGGPIETQYF

D gene: -
CDR3 length: 12
V gene: TRBV7-9
J gene: TRBJ2-7
clone size: -
CDR3 DNA: TGTGCCAGCAGTGTTGGGTACTACGAGCAGTACTTC
CDR3 protein: CASSVGYYEQYF

D gene: TRBD1
CDR3 length: 17
V gene: TRBV4-1
J gene: TRBJ2-1
clone size: -
CDR3 DNA: TGCGCCAGCAGCCGAAATTTACAGGGGGTCCGCTACAATGAGCAGTTCTTC
CDR3 protein: CASSRNLQGVRYNEQFF

D gene: -
CDR3 length: 15
V gene: TRBV7-7
J gene: TRBJ2-1
clone size: -
CDR3 DNA: TGTGCCAGCAGCTTAGATCTCCGGGGCTACAATGAGCAGTTCTTC
CDR3 protein: CASSLDLRGYNEQFF

D gene: TRBD1
CDR3 length: 16
V gene: TRBV6-5
J gene: TRBJ1-2
clone size: -
CDR3 DNA: TGTGCCAGCAGTTCCCAACCTCAACAGGGGGCTGGGGGCTACACCTTC
CDR3 protein: CASSSQPQQGAGGYTF

D gene: -
CDR3 length: 14
V gene: TRBV19
J gene: TRBJ2-7
clone size: -
CDR3 DNA: TGTGCCAGTAGTCGGGACCGGAGCGCCTACGAGCAGTACTTC
CDR3 protein: CASSRDRSAYEQYF

D gene: -
CDR3 length: 13
V gene: TRBV7-2
J gene: TRBJ2-7
clone size: -
CDR3 DNA: TGTGCCAGCAGCTTATTCAGGGCGGACGAGCAGTACTTC
CDR3 protein: CASSLFRADEQYF

D gene: -
CDR3 length: 12
V gene: TRBV7-9
J gene: TRBJ2-1
clone size: once
CDR3 DNA: TGTGCCAGCAGCTTGTGGCCCAATGAGCAGTTCTTC
CDR3 protein: CASSLWPNEQFF

D gene: -
CDR3 length: 14
V gene: TRBV27
J gene: TRBJ1-2
clone size: -
CDR3 DNA: TGTGCCAGCAGAGGGCAGGGGTTCTTTTATGGCTACACCTTC
CDR3 protein: CASRGQGFFYGYTF

D gene: -
CDR3 length: 13
V gene: TRBV7-7
J gene: TRBJ2-5
clone size: -
CDR3 DNA: TGTGCCAGCAGCTTAGGGTACCAAGAGACCCAGTACTTC
CDR3 protein: CASSLGYQETQYF

D gene: -
CDR3 length: 14
V gene: TRBV18
J gene: TRBJ2-5
clone size: -
CDR3 DNA: TGTGCCAGCTCACCGGACTACCTCCAAGAGACCCAGTACTTC
CDR3 protein: CASSPDYLQETQYF

D gene: TRBD2
CDR3 length: 15
V gene: TRBV9
J gene: TRBJ2-5
clone size: -
CDR3 DNA: TGTGCCAGCAGCGTAGAAGCGGGAGGAGGGGAGACCCAGTACTTC
CDR3 protein: CASSVEAGGGETQYF

D gene: TRBD1
CDR3 length: 16
V gene: TRBV28
J gene: TRBJ1-4
clone size: -
CDR3 DNA: TGTGCCAGCAGTCCCACAGGGACAGGGGCGAATGAAAAACTGTTTTTT
CDR3 protein: CASSPTGTGANEKLFF

D gene: TRBD1
CDR3 length: 15
V gene: TRBV19
J gene: TRBJ2-2
clone size: -
CDR3 DNA: TGTGCCAGTAGTATAGGGGACAGGGTGACCGGGGAGCTGTTTTTT
CDR3 protein: CASSIGDRVTGELFF

D gene: -
CDR3 length: 12
V gene: TRBV28
J gene: TRBJ1-1
clone size: -
CDR3 DNA: TGTGCCAGCAGTCCCTCGGTCTTGCAAGCTTTCTTT
CDR3 protein: CASSPSVLQAFF

D gene: -
CDR3 length: 16
V gene: TRBV7-2
J gene: TRBJ1-2
clone size: -
CDR3 DNA: TGTGCCAGCAGCTTGGGGGCAGGGGAGAGCGGATATGGCTACACCTTC
CDR3 protein: CASSLGAGESGYGYTF

D gene: -
CDR3 length: 18
V gene: TRBV12-2
J gene: TRBJ2-2
clone size: -
CDR3 DNA: TGTGCAAGTCGCTTAGAGGGACGGGTCCGAGGTAACACCGGGGAGCTGTTTTTT
CDR3 protein: CASRLEGRVRGNTGELFF

D gene: TRBD1
CDR3 length: 15
V gene: TRBV27
J gene: TRBJ2-7
clone size: -
CDR3 DNA: TGTGCCAGCAGTACCTCGACAGGGGGTTTTCACGAGCAGTACTTC
CDR3 protein: CASSTSTGGFHEQYF

D gene: -
CDR3 length: 11
V gene: TRBV2
J gene: TRBJ2-5
clone size: once
CDR3 DNA: TGTGCCAGCAGCGGTCAAGAGACCCAGTACTTC
CDR3 protein: CASSGQETQYF

D gene: -
CDR3 length: 14
V gene: TRBV30
J gene: TRBJ2-5
clone size: -
CDR3 DNA: TGTGCCTGGACAGGTCCCAGGGGGGTGGAGACCCAGTACTTC
CDR3 protein: CAWTGPRGVETQYF